The entry below describes one T cell receptor beta chain. This clonotype has ten or more counts. There is no known antigen for this receptor. No base quality values were provided; no much bigger clone lies one nucleotide off. This record belongs to a study of prognosis after radiotherapy for stage I lung cancer (dated by TCRdb to the early 2020s). Some background on the complete study: Between early 2018 and January 2019, 20 or so stage I NSCLC patients were enrolled in Nanjing, China. Several patients had oligometastatic NSCLC after their primary tumor was surgically resected, and fourteen patients had newly diagnosed primary stage I lung tumors. All patients were regarded as medically inoperable, because of comorbidities in about a dozen patients and refusal of surgery in roughly 7 patients. Ages in the cohort of 13 men and more than 5 women ranged from about 53 to 84 years, with a median of 74. Tumor histology was squamous cell carcinoma in six or seven patients and adenocarcinoma in roughly 12. Using image-guided IMRT or VMAT, SBRT was delivered in 3 to 5 fractions at a biologically effective dose of at least 100 Gy. SBRT was not combined with any concurrent therapy in any patient. Distant metastases were developed by four of the 19 patients after SBRT, at a median of around seven months, whereas no significant progression was observed in the other 15 patients. This study profiled peripheral blood TCR beta repertoires from stage I NSCLC patients before and after stereotactic body radiotherapy and linked the repertoires to distant failure. The study sequenced about 40 blood samples from approximately 20 patients, one before and one after SBRT per patient. Paper-wide results and their limitations: No determination of tumor specificity was made for expanded TCR clones. All reported P values were unadjusted for multiple comparisons. Differences by metastasis status were reportedly seen in TRBV and TRBJ usage frequencies, involving two V genes at baseline and, after SBRT, roughly ten V genes and two J genes. Post-SBRT Shannon entropy and its change from baseline were lower in patients who developed distant metastases; baseline Shannon entropy was not associated with metastases. The small cohort and short follow-up limited the study, so independent validation of the findings is needed. A decrease in unique TCR clone counts was observed after SBRT (median around 9,800 before versus some 7,000 after; Wilcoxon paired P=0.011).

No patient had a history of other malignancies or prior chemotherapy or radiotherapy, and all had node-negative disease on CT and PET/CT. At each of the two time points, six milliliters of peripheral venous blood were collected into EDTA tubes. PBMCs were isolated by Ficoll-Paque Plus density-gradient centrifugation. Right after collection, samples were placed at -80 degrees C and kept there until analysis. In the germline V gene, CDR1 corresponds to SNHLY and CDR2 to FYNNEI. The germline V and J ends show losses of 3 bases and 7 bases respectively, and no gene match explains 4 bases of the junction. The CDR3 starts with the cysteine, ends with the phenylalanine, and has 14 residues. The retained sequence is limited to the CDR3, 42 bases, with the frame set at the first base. The TCR beta CDR3 region was amplified from genomic DNA by two rounds of multiplex PCR. In the first PCR round, primers specific to each TRBV and TRBJ gene were used, and the primer sequences were filed in Chinese patent CN105087789A. Universal primers were used in the second PCR round. The Roche High Pure PCR Template Preparation Kit was used to extract genomic DNA from frozen PBMCs. An Illumina HiSeq 3000 was used to sequence the libraries paired-end with 151 bp reads. The authors' pipeline ran thus. Raw reads lacking the multiplex PCR primer sequences were removed with CutAdapt. Using PEAR, the high-quality paired reads were merged into contigs. MiXCR assigned TRB V, D and J gene segments to each contig by aligning to reference sequences. To remove sequencing errors, CDR3 sequences were clustered according to base quality and sequence similarity. Shannon entropy, normalized by the natural log of the productive TCR sequence number, served as the measure of diversity. One minus Shannon entropy divided by the natural log of the number of unique clonotypes was used as the definition of clonality. Using the Youden index from ROC curves, the researchers picked the repertoire-metric cut-offs for progression-free survival, and all analyses were carried out in R 3.5.3. Through fastp at Q25 and MiXCR, TCRdb rebuilt clones from the public reads, retaining in-frame beta chains. Rows merge per CDR3 protein into single entries with the most common DNA and genes. V and J calls and clone size were set by TCRdb, not the authors. The sample table contains about 14,000 distinct CDR3 sequences; only one count was recorded for 30% to 40% of them. About a quarter of the sample is held by the ten biggest clonotypes.

This sequence originates from a donor aged 50 or older with non-small cell lung cancer. The chain was built from TRBV2 and TRBJ2-1; a stretch of 9 junction bases matches TRBD2. The specimen was PBMCs, collected before or after stereotactic body radiation therapy (not recorded which). The CDR3 region has the sequence CASSDRLAGNEQFF. The sequenced DNA: TGTGCCAGCAGTGATCGCCTAGCGGGAAATGAGCAGTTCTTC.